Listed here are 23 T cell receptor beta chains from one sample, sequenced in a study of T cell responses to AZD1222 COVID-19 vaccine. Clones were sequenced by immunoSEQ multiplex PCR, and TCRdb holds only the in-frame ones, with some missing. The table lists 150,000 or so clones, roughly 91% of them singletons, with over 7.5% in the top ten. The sample consisted of peripheral blood, taken on day 0 of AZD1222 vaccination. These receptors originate from an adult in good health.

The chain links TRBV7-9 to TRBJ1-1, with a weak D call TRBD1 (6 bases). V dropped 3 bases and J dropped 1 base, with 12 bases sitting between them. Germline V gene sequence: CDR1 SEHNR, CDR2 FQNEAQ (reference sequence). CDR3 length: 15 residues. Written as DNA, the CDR3 is TGTGCCAGCAGCTTGTCAGGACAGCAGAACACTGAAGCTTTCTTT. It is translated as CASSLSGQQNTEAFF.

This sequence joins TRBV4-2 and TRBJ1-2; D unresolved. This CDR3 spans 12 amino acids. Trimming removed 1 base from V and 2 bases from J, with 2 bases in between. The V gene's germline CDR1 is LGHNA and CDR2 YNFKEQ. The CDR3: CASSQGNYGYTF. DNA for the CDR3: TGTGCCAGCAGCCAAGGGAACTATGGCTACACCTTC.

The chain couples TRBV7-9 to TRBJ1-6; D is ambiguous. The CDR3 is made up of 12 amino acids. Germline CDR1 is SEHNR and CDR2 is FQNEAQ (reference sequence). Trimming removed 5 bases from V and 7 bases from J, with 6 bases in between. The CDR3 DNA is TGTGCCAGCAGCCCAACGAATTCACCCCTCCACTTT. Translated, it gives CASSPTNSPLHF.

V usage is TRBV25-1 and J usage is TRBJ1-6; D not resolved. CDR1 and CDR2 (germline): MGHDK, SYGVNS. The ends were cut back, 1 base at V and 7 bases at J, with 14 bases in the middle. The CDR3 is 16 residues long. CDR3: CASSEWVVAENSPLHF. For the CDR3, the DNA is TGTGCCAGCAGTGAATGGGTGGTGGCGGAAAATTCACCCCTCCACTTT.

This chain uses TRBV10-3 with TRBJ2-1; 7 bases map to TRBD2. This CDR3 contains 14 residues. From germline, CDR1 is ENHRY and CDR2 SYGVKD. J lost 8 bases, V lost 8 bases, and 12 bases had no gene match. CDR3 bases: TGTGCCATCCAAGGGACTATAGTTTCGGATGAGCAGTTCTTC. Translation gives CAIQGTIVSDEQFF.

The gene calls are TRBV10-3 and TRBJ1-2; a possible D gene is TRBD1 (5 bases). V was cut by 0 bases and J by 3 bases, with 8 bases left in between. This CDR3 is 14 amino acids long. Looked up from germline, CDR1 is ENHRY and CDR2 is SYGVKD. The chain's CDR3 is CAISESVRDYGYTF. The CDR3 region has the DNA TGTGCCATCAGTGAGTCGGTCAGGGACTATGGCTACACCTTC.

The CDR3 spells CASSLDLGQPQHF. CDR3 nucleotide sequence: TGTGCCAGCAGCTTAGATCTGGGACAGCCCCAGCATTTT. The chain carries TRBV7-3 and TRBJ1-5, with D unresolved. The CDR3 is made up of 13 amino acids. V was clipped by 2 bases and J by 7 bases, with 9 bases between them. The germline V gene encodes CDR1 SGHTA and CDR2 FQGTGA. The full variable domain, completed using reference TRBV7-3 and TRBJ1-5, is GAGVSQTPSNKVTEKGKYVELRCDPISGHTALYWYRQSLGQGPEFLIYFQGTGAADDSGLPNDRFFAVRPEGSVSTLKIQRTERGDSAVYLCASSLDLGQPQHFGDGTRLSIL.

This chain joins TRBV14 and TRBJ2-7; 8 bases are shared with TRBD1. Trimming at V came to 3 bases and at J to 0 bases, leaving 10 bases not matched to a gene. The germline V gene encodes CDR1 SGHDN and CDR2 FVKESK. The CDR3 has 17 amino acids. CDR3 sequence reads: CASSHLGTGYTSYEQYF. The CDR3 nucleotides are TGTGCCAGCAGCCACCTTGGGACAGGTTACACCTCCTACGAGCAGTACTTC.

The gene calls are TRBV6-4 and TRBJ1-5; no reliable D call. Germline CDR1 reads MRHNA; CDR2 reads SNTAGT. The CDR3 is 13 amino acids. Trimming stripped 0 bases from V and 11 bases from J, with 11 bases between. The CDR3 here is CASSDSAGSAQHF. The DNA of the CDR3 is TGTGCCAGCAGTGACTCTGCCGGGTCAGCCCAGCATTTT.

The rearrangement links TRBV2 to TRBJ2-7; D gene uncertain. The germline V and J ends were trimmed by 6 bases and 1 base, with 13 bases remaining between them. The CDR3 consists of 14 residues. Germline V gene data show CDR1 as SNHLY and CDR2 as FYNNEI. DNA of the CDR3: TGTGCCAGCAGACAGACCCTCTTATCCTACGAGCAGTACTTC. This translates into CASRQTLLSYEQYF.

The chain recombines TRBV6-6 with TRBJ1-4; 7 bases fit TRBD1. Trimming at V came to 8 bases and at J to 6 bases, leaving 15 bases not matched to a gene. Germline lookup yields CDR1 MNHNY and CDR2 SVGAGI (reference sequence). The CDR3 is made up of 16 amino acids. The CDR3 spells CASLGQRKGRDEKLFF. CDR3 DNA sequence: TGTGCCAGCCTGGGACAGAGGAAGGGGCGAGATGAAAAACTGTTTTTT.

J is TRBJ1-1 and V is TRBV9, with 10 bases fitting TRBD1. This CDR3 spans 12 amino acids. The germline gives CDR1 SGDLS, CDR2 YYNGEE. V gave up 6 bases and J gave up 7 bases; unmatched junction bases: 3. CDR3 DNA: TGTGCCAGCAAAGGGACAGGGGTTGAAGCTTTCTTT. This encodes CASKGTGVEAFF.

This chain uses TRBV11-2 with TRBJ1-4, with D possibly being TRBD1 (6 bases). The CDR3 is 14 amino acids. V lost 5 bases, J lost 4 bases, and 11 bases lay in between. Germline CDR1 SGHAT, CDR2 FQNNGV. CDR3 amino acids: CASSMTGHNEKLFF. The CDR3 DNA sequence: TGTGCCAGCAGCATGACAGGCCATAATGAAAAACTGTTTTTT.

The chain employs TRBV6-5 and TRBJ1-1; possible D gene TRBD1, 5 bases. CDR1 is MNHEY and CDR2 is SVGAGI in the germline V gene. Trimming cost V 8 bases and J 5 bases, with 18 bases left between them. The CDR3 loop spans 14 amino acids. In nucleotides, the CDR3 is TGTGCCAGCCTCGTGGGCGGGGGAGTGACTGAAGCTTTCTTT. Its protein is CASLVGGGVTEAFF.

The rearrangement uses TRBV28 and TRBJ2-7; a weak D match, TRBD2 (5 bases). V lost 6 bases and J 6 bases, leaving 12 bases between the germline ends. The germline V gene encodes CDR1 MDHEN and CDR2 SYDVKM. The CDR3 consists of 12 residues. As DNA, the CDR3 is TGTGCCAGCAGCACCCCTACTAGCGAGCAGTACTTC. Residues: CASSTPTSEQYF.

This clone was found once. This sequence joins TRBV7-9 and TRBJ2-1, with D perhaps matching TRBD2 (5 bases). CDR3 size: 16 residues. The germline gives CDR1 SEHNR, CDR2 FQNEAQ (reference sequence). Trimming cost V 5 bases and J 3 bases, with 17 bases left between them. In DNA, the CDR3 is TGTGCCAGCAGCCCGAAGTTGAGCGGTTACTACAATGAGCAGTTCTTC. It translates to CASSPKLSGYYNEQFF. The full variable domain, with the rest looked up from reference TRBV7-9 and TRBJ2-1, is DTGVSQNPRHKITKRGQNVTFRCDPISEHNRLYWYRQTLGQGPEFLTYFQNEAQLEKSRLLSDRFSAERPKGSFSTLEIQRTEQGDSAMYLCASSPKLSGYYNEQFFGPGTRLTVL.

The rearrangement joins TRBV19 to TRBJ2-7, with D possibly matching TRBD1 (5 bases). Trimming shortened V by 4 bases and J by 3 bases, and 13 bases separated the two germline ends. The CDR3 contains 14 residues. The V gene's germline CDR1 is LNHDA and CDR2 SQIVND (reference sequence). CDR3 coding DNA: TGTGCCAGTAGTAAACAGGCGAATATCTACGAGCAGTACTTC. This sequence encodes CASSKQANIYEQYF.

This clone has only one observation. The rearrangement links TRBV30 to TRBJ1-1; TRBD1 is a possible D gene (5 bases). With 4 bases removed from V and 7 bases from J, the gap between germline ends came to 19 bases. The CDR3 covers 14 residues. Germline-derived CDR1 and CDR2 are GTSNPN and SVGIG (reference sequence). The CDR3 reads CAWTPRTGYGEAFF. CDR3 nucleotide sequence: TGTGCCTGGACCCCCCGTACAGGTTACGGTGAAGCTTTCTTT.

J is TRBJ1-5 and V is TRBV6-5; TRBD1 agrees at 8 bases. Per the germline V gene, CDR1 is MNHEY and CDR2 is SVGAGI. V was clipped by 10 bases and J by 5 bases; unmatched bases: 7. The CDR3 loop spans 13 amino acids. DNA for the CDR3: TGTGCCACTAGACAGGGGTTTGATCAGCCCCAGCATTTT. This codes for CATRQGFDQPQHF.

Remarks on this clone: Other DNA sequences of this sample code for an identical CDR3. This chain links TRBV4-1 with TRBJ1-1; 9 nucleotides match TRBD1. Germline V gives CDR1 MGHRA, CDR2 YSYEKL. The CDR3 spans 15 residues. V lost 3 bases to trimming and J lost 1 base; unmatched junction nucleotides: 3. The CDR3 DNA sequence: TGCGCCAGCAGCCAGGGACAGGGAGGGAACACTGAAGCTTTCTTT. This sequence encodes CASSQGQGGNTEAFF.

The V gene is TRBV6-2 or TRBV6-3, the J gene TRBJ1-5; D unresolved. Germline lookup yields CDR1 MNHEY and CDR2 SVGEGT. The CDR3 is 12 residues long. V lost 4 bases and J 1 base, leaving 2 bases between the germline ends. CDR3 DNA: TGTGCCAGCAGTTTAAGCAATCAGCCCCAGCATTTT. This sequence encodes CASSLSNQPQHF.

The chain carries TRBV15 and TRBJ2-4; TRBD2 agrees at 7 bases. V lost 5 bases to trimming and J lost 5 bases; unmatched junction nucleotides: 12. Germline CDR1 reads LNHNV; CDR2 reads YYDKDF (reference sequence). The CDR3 loop spans 16 amino acids. CDR3 nucleotides: TGTGCCACCAGCGCGACGTATCGGGGGGATCAAAACATTCAGTACTTC. Its protein product is CATSATYRGDQNIQYF.

This sequence joins TRBV3-1 (or the pseudogene TRBV3-2) and TRBJ2-7; a possible D gene is TRBD2 (5 bases). Germline CDR1 reads LGHDT; CDR2 reads YNNKEL (reference sequence). The CDR3 sequence is 13 residues long. V lost 1 base and J 4 bases, leaving 8 bases between the germline ends. CDR3 protein: CASSQGRGYEQYF. In DNA form, the CDR3 reads TGTGCCAGCAGCCAAGGACGGGGATACGAGCAGTACTTC.